These 5 T cell receptor beta chains were sequenced from one sample in a study of breast tumors, draining lymph nodes, adjacent tissues. Using its own MiXCR run on the multiplex PCR reads, TCRdb lists one record per CDR3 protein. The data contain fewer than 250,000 distinct CDR3 sequences, less than 40% of them singletons. The lymph nodes were axillary draining lymph nodes from breast cancer patients. The sample comprised axillary lymph node tissue. These receptors all come from a female donor with breast cancer. Some clones in this sample may be carry-over from other donors' samples.

Of note for this clonotype: Since a much larger clone is just one base distant, this may be a read error. J is TRBJ1-5 and V is TRBV6-6; D is perhaps TRBD1 (6 bases). Germline V gene data show CDR1 as MNHNY and CDR2 as SVGAGI (reference sequence). The V end was cut by 5 bases, the J end by 7 bases, with 15 bases between. The CDR3 sequence is 14 residues long. CDR3 region: CASSRTQGGQPQHF. In DNA form, the CDR3 reads TGTGCCAGCAGTCGGACCCAAGGGGGACAGCCCCAGCATTTT.

The J gene is TRBJ2-3, the V gene TRBV7-3; TRBD2 matches at 10 bases. Trimming at V came to 3 bases and at J to 4 bases, leaving 10 bases not matched to a gene. Germline CDR1 is SGHTA and CDR2 is FQGTGA. The length of the CDR3 is 17 residues. The chain's CDR3 is CASSLTSGLRFSDTQYF. The CDR3 region has the DNA TGTGCCAGCAGCTTGACTAGCGGGCTGAGATTCTCAGATACGCAGTATTTT.

The V gene is TRBV2, the J gene TRBJ2-7; D not resolved. V gave up 2 bases and J gave up 4 bases, with 6 bases separating them. The germline gives CDR1 SNHLY, CDR2 FYNNEI. The CDR3 has 12 residues. CDR3 protein: CASSERAYEQYF. CDR3 sequence (DNA): TGTGCCAGCAGTGAAAGGGCTTACGAGCAGTACTTC.

This clonotype was observed at least ten times. The CDR3 spells CASSLRHGGYEQYF. The CDR3 DNA sequence: TGTGCCAGCAGTTTACGCCACGGTGGCTACGAGCAGTACTTC. The V and J genes are TRBV28 and TRBJ2-7; D gene uncertain. This CDR3 is 14 amino acids long. The ends were cut back, 2 bases at V and 3 bases at J, with 11 bases in the middle. Germline V gene lookup returns CDR1 MDHEN and CDR2 SYDVKM.

This clonotype was seen more than once but under ten times. This could be a read error, since a much larger clone is one nucleotide away. This rearrangement joins TRBV4-3 to TRBJ2-1; D gene ambiguous. CDR1 is LGHNA, CDR2 YSLEER, per germline. CDR3 length: 12 residues. In nucleotides, the CDR3 is TGCGCCAGCAGCCATCTAGATAATGAGCAGTCCTTC. This codes for CASSHLDNEQSF.